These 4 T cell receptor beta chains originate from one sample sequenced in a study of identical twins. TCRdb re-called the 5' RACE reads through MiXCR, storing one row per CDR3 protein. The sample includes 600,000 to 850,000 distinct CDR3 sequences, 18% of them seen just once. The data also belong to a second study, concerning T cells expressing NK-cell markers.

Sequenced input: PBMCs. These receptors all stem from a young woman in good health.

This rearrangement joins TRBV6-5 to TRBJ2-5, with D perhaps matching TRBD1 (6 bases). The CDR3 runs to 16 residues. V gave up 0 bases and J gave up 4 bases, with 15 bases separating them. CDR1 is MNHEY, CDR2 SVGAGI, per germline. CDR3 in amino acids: CASSYSSPGVSETQYF. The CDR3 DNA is TGTGCCAGCAGTTACTCGTCCCCAGGGGTTTCAGAGACCCAGTACTTC.

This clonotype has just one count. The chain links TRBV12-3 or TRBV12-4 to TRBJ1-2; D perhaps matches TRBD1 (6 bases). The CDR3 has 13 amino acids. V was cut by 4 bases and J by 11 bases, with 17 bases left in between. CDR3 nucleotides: TGTGCCAGCAGTTACGACAGGAGCATGCGGTACACCTTC. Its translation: CASSYDRSMRYTF.

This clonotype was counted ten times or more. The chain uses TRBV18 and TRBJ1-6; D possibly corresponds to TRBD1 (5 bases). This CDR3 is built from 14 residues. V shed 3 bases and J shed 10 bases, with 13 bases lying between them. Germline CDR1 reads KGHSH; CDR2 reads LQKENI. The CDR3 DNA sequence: TGTGCCAGCTCACCGGAGAGCGAGGGGTCACCCCTCCACTTT. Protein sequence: CASSPESEGSPLHF.

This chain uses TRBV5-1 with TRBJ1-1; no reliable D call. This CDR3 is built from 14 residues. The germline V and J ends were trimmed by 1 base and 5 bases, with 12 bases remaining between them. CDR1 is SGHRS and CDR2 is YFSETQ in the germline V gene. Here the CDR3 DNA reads TGCGCCAGCAGCTTGAATCGGGGATGGACTGAAGCTTTCTTT. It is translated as CASSLNRGWTEAFF.